The source of this T cell receptor (beta chain) is a study of blood T cell repertoires in COVID-19. Looking at the study overall: Material from acute and convalescent COVID-19 was sourced from the United States, Italy and Spain. PBMCs, B-cell-depleted T cells, or T cells were the source of the cDNA or gDNA that made up the material.

Germline V CDR1 and CDR2: SNHLY, FYNNEI. V was clipped by 6 bases and J by 1 base; unmatched bases: 7. This CDR3 is 15 amino acids long. Source study methods: Cell counts per sample came from amplifying reference gene primers. Data came from immunoSEQ multiplex PCR; TCRdb stores just in-frame clones and leaves some out. V and J calls and clone size come straight from that table; D and trimming were deduced from the DNA. The data hold 90,000 to 110,000 clones, with approximately 72% observed a single time. The TCR comes from a woman aged 65 to 85 with acute or convalescent COVID-19. This chain uses TRBV2 with TRBJ2-5; 8 bases fit TRBD1. Sequenced material: peripheral blood. The DNA for the CDR3 is TGTGCCAGCAGGTGGGACAGGACGGTCCAAGAGACCCAGTACTTC. The encoded protein is CASRWDRTVQETQYF.